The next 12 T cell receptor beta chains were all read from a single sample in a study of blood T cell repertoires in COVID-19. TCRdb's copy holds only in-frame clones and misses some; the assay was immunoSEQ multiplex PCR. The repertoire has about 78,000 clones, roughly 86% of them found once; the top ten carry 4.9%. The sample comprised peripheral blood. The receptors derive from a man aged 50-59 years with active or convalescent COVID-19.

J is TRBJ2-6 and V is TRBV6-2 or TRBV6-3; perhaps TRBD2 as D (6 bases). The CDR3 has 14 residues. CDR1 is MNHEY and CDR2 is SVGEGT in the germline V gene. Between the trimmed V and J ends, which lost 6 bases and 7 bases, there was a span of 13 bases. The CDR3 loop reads CASSYTRDANVLTF. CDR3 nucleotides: TGTGCCAGCAGCTATACGCGGGATGCCAACGTCCTGACTTTC.

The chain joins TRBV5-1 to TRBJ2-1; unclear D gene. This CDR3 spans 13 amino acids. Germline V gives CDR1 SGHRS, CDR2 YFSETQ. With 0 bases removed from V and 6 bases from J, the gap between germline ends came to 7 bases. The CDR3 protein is CASSLDLSNEQFF. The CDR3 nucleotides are TGCGCCAGCAGCTTGGATCTCAGCAATGAGCAGTTCTTC.

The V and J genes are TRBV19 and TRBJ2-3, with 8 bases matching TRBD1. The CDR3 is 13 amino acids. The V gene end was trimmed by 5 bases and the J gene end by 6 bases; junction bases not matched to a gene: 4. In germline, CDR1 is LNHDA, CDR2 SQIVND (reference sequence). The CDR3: CASSPRGLDTQYF. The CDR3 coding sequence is TGTGCCAGTAGTCCCAGGGGGCTGGATACGCAGTATTTT.

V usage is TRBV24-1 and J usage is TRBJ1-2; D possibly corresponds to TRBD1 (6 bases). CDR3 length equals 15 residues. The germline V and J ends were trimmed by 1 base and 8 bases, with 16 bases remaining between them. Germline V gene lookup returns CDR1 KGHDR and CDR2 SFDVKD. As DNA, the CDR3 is TGTGCCACCAGTGATTTCCCTACAGGGCCCCACGGCTACACCTTC. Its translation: CATSDFPTGPHGYTF.

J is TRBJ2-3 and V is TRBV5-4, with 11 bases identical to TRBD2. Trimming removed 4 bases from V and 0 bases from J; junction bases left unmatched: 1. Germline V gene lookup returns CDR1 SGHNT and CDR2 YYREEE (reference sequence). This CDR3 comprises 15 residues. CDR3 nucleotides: TGTGCCAGCAGCCCTAGCGGGGGGAGCACAGATACGCAGTATTTT. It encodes CASSPSGGSTDTQYF.

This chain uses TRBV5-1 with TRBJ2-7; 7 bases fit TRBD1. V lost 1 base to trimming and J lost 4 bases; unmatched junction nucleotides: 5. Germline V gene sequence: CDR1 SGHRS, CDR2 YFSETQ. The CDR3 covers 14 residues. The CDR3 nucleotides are TGCGCCAGCAGCTTGTTCACAGGGGATTACGAGCAGTACGTC. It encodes CASSLFTGDYEQYV.

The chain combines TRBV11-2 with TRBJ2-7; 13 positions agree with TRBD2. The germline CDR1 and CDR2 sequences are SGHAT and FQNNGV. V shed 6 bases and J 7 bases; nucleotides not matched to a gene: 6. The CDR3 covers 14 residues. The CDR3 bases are TGTGCCAGCAGTAGACTAGCGGGGGGCCTAGAGCAGTACGTC. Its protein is CASSRLAGGLEQYV.

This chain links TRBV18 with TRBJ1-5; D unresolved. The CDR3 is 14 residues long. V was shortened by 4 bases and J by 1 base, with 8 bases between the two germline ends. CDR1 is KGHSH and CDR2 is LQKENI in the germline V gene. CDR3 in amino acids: CASSRGGSNQPQHF. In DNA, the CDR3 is TGTGCCAGCTCACGTGGAGGGAGCAATCAGCCCCAGCATTTT.

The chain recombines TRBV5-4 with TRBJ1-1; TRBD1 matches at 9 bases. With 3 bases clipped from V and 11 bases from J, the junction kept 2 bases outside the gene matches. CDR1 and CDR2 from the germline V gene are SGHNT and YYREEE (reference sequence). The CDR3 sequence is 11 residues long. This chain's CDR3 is CASSSDRGAFF. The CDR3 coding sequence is TGTGCCAGCAGCTCAGACAGGGGGGCTTTCTTT.

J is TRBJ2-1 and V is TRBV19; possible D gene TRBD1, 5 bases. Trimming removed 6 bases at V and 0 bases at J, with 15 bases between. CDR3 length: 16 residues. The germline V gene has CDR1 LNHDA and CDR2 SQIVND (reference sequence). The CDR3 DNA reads TGTGCCAGTAGCACAAACAGGCCCCTCTCCTACAATGAGCAGTTCTTC. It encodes CASSTNRPLSYNEQFF. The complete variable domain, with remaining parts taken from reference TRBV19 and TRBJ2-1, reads DGGITQSPKYLFRKEGQNVTLSCEQNLNHDAMYWYRQDPGQGLRLIYYSQIVNDFQKGDIAEGYSVSREKKESFPLTVTSAQKNPTAFYLCASSTNRPLSYNEQFFGPGTRLTVL.

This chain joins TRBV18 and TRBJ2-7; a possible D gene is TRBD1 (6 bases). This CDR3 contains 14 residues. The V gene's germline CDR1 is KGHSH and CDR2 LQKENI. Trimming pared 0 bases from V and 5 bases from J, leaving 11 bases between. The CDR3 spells CASSPPSGADEQYF. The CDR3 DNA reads TGTGCCAGCTCACCACCGTCAGGGGCCGACGAGCAGTACTTC. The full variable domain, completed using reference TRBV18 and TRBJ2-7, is NAGVMQNPRHLVRRRGQEARLRCSPMKGHSHVYWYRQLPEEGLKFMVYLQKENIIDESGMPKERFSAEFPKEGPSILRIQQVVRGDSAAYFCASSPPSGADEQYFGPGTRLTVT.

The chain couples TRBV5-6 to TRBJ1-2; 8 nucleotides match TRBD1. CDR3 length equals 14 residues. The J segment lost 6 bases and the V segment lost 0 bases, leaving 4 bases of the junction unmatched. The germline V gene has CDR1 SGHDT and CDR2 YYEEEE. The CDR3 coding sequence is TGTGCCAGCAGCTTGGGACAGGGGACTGATGGCTACACCTTC. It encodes CASSLGQGTDGYTF.